This TCR beta chain was identified during a study of blood T cell repertoires in COVID-19. In the study overall: From the United States, Italy and Spain came samples of acute and convalescent COVID-19. PBMCs, B-cell-depleted T cells, or T cells provided the cDNA or gDNA that made up the material.

Under the authors' procedure: Counts of nucleated cells, estimated from reference gene primer amplification, were obtained. Here immunoSEQ multiplex PCR was the method, and the copy in TCRdb shows in-frame clones only, minus some. D and trimming were read from the DNA, whereas the V and J calls and clone size are those reported in that table. The sample includes about 140,000 clones, roughly 80% of them seen just once. The receptor was isolated from a middle-aged man with acute or convalescent COVID-19. Sequenced input: peripheral blood.

The CDR3 nucleotides are TGCGCCAGCAGCCCCCGACTAGCGGGCGGTTCCTACAATGAGCAGTTCTTC. Translation gives CASSPRLAGGSYNEQFF. The rearrangement uses TRBV5-1 and TRBJ2-1; 10 bases agree with TRBD2. Trimming removed 4 bases from V and 1 base from J; junction bases left unmatched: 8. The CDR3 length is 17 residues. Germline CDR1 and CDR2: SGHRS and YFSETQ.